This TCR beta chain was documented in a study of blood T cell repertoires in COVID-19. At the level of the study: Sources were T cells, B-cell-depleted T cells, or PBMCs; the material itself was cDNA or gDNA.

Germline V gene lookup returns CDR1 MNHEY and CDR2 SVGEGT. The CDR3 runs to 16 residues. V shed 0 bases and J shed 7 bases, with 19 bases lying between them. Some clones are missing from TCRdb's copy, which holds only in-frame ones; the method was immunoSEQ multiplex PCR. The sample includes about 270,000 clones, around 82% of them seen just once. The sequencing input was peripheral blood. The chain uses TRBV6-2 or TRBV6-3 and TRBJ2-7; D perhaps matches TRBD2 (6 bases). The receptor comes from a woman aged 18-30 years with acute or convalescent COVID-19. CDR3 sequence reads: CASSYSGEEGLHEQYF. CDR3 bases: TGTGCCAGCAGTTACTCTGGAGAGGAGGGTCTACATGAGCAGTACTTC.